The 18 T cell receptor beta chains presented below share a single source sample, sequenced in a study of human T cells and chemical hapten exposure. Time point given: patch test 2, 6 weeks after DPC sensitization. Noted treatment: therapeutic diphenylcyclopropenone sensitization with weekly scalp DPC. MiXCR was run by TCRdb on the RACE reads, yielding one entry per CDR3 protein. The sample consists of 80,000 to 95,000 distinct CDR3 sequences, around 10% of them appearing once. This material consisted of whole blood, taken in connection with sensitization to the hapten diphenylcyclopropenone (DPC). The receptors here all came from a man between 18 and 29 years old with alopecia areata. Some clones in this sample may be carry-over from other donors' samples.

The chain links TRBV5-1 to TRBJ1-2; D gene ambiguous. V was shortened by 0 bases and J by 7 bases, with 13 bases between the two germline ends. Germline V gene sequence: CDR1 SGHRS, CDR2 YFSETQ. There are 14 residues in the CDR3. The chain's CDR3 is CASSLEAPASGYTF. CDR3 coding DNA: TGCGCCAGCAGCTTGGAGGCGCCCGCCAGTGGCTACACCTTC.

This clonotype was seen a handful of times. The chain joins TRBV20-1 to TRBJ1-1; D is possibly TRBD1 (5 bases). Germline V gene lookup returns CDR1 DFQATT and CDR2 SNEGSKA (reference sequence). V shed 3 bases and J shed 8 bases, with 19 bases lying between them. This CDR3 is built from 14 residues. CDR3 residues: CSASVSVQGAEAFF. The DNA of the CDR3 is TGCAGTGCTAGTGTATCCGTCCAGGGCGCCGAAGCTTTCTTT.

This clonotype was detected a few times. CDR3 sequence (DNA): TGTGCCAGCAGCTCAGGGGGCGCGGGATTCCAAGAGCAGTTCTTC. This gives the protein CASSSGGAGFQEQFF. The rearrangement uses TRBV6-5 and TRBJ2-1; 8 nucleotides match TRBD1. The germline V gene has CDR1 MNHEY and CDR2 SVGAGI. The CDR3 has 15 residues. Germline trimming cut 6 bases from V and 10 bases from J; bases unmatched to any gene: 14.

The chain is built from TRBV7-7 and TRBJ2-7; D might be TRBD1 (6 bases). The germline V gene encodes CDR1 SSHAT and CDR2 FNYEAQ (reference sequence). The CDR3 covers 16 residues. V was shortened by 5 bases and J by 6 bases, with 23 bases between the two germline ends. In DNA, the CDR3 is TGTGCCAGCAGCCCGCGAGAGCTAACAGGGTCCCGCGAGCAGTACGTC. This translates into CASSPRELTGSREQYV.

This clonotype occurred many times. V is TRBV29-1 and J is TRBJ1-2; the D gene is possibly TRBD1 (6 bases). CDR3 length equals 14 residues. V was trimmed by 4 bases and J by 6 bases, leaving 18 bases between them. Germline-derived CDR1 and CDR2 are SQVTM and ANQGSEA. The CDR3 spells CSVVPTGRQNGYTF. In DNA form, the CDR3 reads TGCAGCGTTGTACCGACAGGCAGGCAGAATGGCTACACCTTC.

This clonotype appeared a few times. The chain's CDR3 is CASSLAGSRGTYNEQFF. CDR3 sequence (DNA): TGTGCCAGCAGCTTAGCGGGTAGCCGAGGGACCTACAATGAGCAGTTCTTC. The chain carries TRBV7-2 and TRBJ2-1; a possible D gene is TRBD2 (5 bases). Per germline, CDR1 SGHTA and CDR2 FQGNSA. This CDR3 has 17 amino acids. Trimming stripped 0 bases from V and 2 bases from J, with 14 bases between. Together with reference TRBV7-2 and TRBJ2-1, the CDR3 gives the full variable domain: GAGVSQSPSNKVTEKGKDVELRCDPISGHTALYWYRQSLGQGLEFLIYFQGNSAPDKSGLPSDRFSAERTGGSVSTLTIQRTQQEDSAVYLCASSLAGSRGTYNEQFFGPGTRLTVL.

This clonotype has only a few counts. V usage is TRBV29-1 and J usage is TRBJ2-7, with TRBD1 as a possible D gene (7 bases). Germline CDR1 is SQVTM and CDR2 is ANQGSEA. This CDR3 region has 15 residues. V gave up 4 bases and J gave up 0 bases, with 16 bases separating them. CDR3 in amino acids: CSVARQGGHSYEQYF. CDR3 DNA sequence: TGCAGCGTTGCCCGCCAGGGGGGACACTCCTACGAGCAGTACTTC.

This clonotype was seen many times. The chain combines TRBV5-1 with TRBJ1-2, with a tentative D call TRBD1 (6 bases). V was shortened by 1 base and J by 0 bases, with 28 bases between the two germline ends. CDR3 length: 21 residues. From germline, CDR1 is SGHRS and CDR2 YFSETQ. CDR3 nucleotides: TGCGCCAGCAGCTTGTGCTTTGGACAGAATTGTTCTAAACCCGCTAACTATGGCTACACCTTC. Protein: CASSLCFGQNCSKPANYGYTF.

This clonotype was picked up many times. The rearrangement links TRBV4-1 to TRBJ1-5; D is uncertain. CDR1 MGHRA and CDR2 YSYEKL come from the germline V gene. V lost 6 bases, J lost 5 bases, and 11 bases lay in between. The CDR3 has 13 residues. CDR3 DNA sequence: TGCGCCAGCAGTCAAATTGTCGATCAGCCCCAGCATTTT. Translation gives CASSQIVDQPQHF.

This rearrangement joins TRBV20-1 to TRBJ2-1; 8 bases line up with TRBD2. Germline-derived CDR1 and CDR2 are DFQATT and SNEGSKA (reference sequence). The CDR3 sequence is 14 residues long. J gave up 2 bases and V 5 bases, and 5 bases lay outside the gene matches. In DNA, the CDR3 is TGCAGTGCTGGGGGACTAGACCCCTACAATGAGCAGTTCTTC. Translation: CSAGGLDPYNEQFF.

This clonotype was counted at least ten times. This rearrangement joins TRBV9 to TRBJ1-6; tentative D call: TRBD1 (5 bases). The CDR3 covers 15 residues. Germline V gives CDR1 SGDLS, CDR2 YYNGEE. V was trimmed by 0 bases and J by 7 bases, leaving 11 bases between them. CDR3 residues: CASSVVGLGNSPLHF. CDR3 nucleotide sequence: TGTGCCAGCAGCGTAGTGGGACTGGGCAATTCACCCCTCCACTTT.

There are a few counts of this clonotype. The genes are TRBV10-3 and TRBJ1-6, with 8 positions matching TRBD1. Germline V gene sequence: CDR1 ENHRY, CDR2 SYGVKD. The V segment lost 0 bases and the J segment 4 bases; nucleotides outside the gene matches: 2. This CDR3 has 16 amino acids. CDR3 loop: CAISESTGVYNSPLHF. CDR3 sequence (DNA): TGTGCCATCAGTGAGTCGACAGGGGTTTATAATTCACCCCTCCACTTT.

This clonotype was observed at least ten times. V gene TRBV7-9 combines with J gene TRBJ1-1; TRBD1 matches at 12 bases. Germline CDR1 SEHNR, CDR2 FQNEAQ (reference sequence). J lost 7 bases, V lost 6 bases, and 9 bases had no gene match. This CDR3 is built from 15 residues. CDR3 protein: CASRFTGTGGGEAFF. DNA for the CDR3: TGTGCCAGCAGATTCACCGGGACAGGGGGCGGTGAAGCTTTCTTT.

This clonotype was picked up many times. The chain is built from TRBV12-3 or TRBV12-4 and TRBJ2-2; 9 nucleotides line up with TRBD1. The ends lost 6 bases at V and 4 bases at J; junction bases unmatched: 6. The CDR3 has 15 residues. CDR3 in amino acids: CASSPGTGSTGELFF. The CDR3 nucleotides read TGTGCCAGCAGCCCCGGGACAGGGAGCACCGGGGAGCTGTTTTTT.

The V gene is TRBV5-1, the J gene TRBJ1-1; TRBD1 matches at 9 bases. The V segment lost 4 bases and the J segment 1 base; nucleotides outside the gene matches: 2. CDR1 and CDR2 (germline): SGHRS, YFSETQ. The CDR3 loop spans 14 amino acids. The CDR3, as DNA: TGCGCCAGCAGCAGACAGGGGGAGAACACTGAAGCTTTCTTT. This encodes CASSRQGENTEAFF. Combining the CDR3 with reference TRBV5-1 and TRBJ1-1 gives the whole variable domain KAGVTQTPRYLIKTRGQQVTLSCSPISGHRSVSWYQQTPGQGLQFLFEYFSETQRNKGNFPGRFSGRQFSNSRSEMNVSTLELGDSALYLCASSRQGENTEAFFGQGTRLTVV.

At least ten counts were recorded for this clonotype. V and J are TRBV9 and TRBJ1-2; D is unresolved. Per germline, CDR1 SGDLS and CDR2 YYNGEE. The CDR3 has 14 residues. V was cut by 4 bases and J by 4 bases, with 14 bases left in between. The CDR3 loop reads CASSNEERGYGYTF. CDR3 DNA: TGTGCCAGCAGCAACGAGGAGCGAGGCTATGGCTACACCTTC.

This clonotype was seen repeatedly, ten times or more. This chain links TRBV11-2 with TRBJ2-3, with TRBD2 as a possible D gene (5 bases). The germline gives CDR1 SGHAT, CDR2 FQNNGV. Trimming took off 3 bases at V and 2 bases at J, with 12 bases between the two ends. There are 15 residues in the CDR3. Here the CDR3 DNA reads TGTGCCAGCAGCTTGGCGCCTAGCCCCACAGATACGCAGTATTTT. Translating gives CASSLAPSPTDTQYF.

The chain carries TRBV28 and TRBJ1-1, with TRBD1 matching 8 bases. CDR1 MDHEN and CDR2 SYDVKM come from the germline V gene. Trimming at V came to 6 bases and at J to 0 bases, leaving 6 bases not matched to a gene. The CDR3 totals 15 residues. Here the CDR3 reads CASSRGTGMNTEAFF. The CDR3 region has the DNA TGTGCCAGCAGCCGAGGGACAGGTATGAACACTGAAGCTTTCTTT. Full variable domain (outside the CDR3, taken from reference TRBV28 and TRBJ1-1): DVKVTQSSRYLVKRTGEKVFLECVQDMDHENMFWYRQDPGLGLRLIYFSYDVKMKEKGDIPEGYSVSREKKERFSLILESASTNQTSMYLCASSRGTGMNTEAFFGQGTRLTVV.